These 21 T cell receptor beta chains originate from one sample sequenced in a study of blood T cells in healthy people across ages. Together with a sample-barcoded 5' primer, a J-beta primer mix was included in a second PCR lasting roughly 6 to 12 cycles. Each CDR3 protein gets one entry after TCRdb re-called the 5' RACE reads with MiXCR. The sample lists 790,000 or so distinct CDR3 sequences; around 50% were seen once. The material sequenced was blood. These receptors originate from a man in his forties or fifties in good health.

This clonotype came up a few times. The chain recombines TRBV27 with TRBJ2-7; 11 bases align to TRBD2. Germline V gene sequence: CDR1 MNHEY, CDR2 SMNVEV (reference sequence). The V and J ends lost 5 bases and 3 bases, in that order; junction bases with no gene match: 6. This CDR3 is built from 15 residues. CDR3: CASSPGTSGLYEQYF. The CDR3 nucleotides are TGTGCCAGCAGTCCCGGGACTAGCGGACTCTACGAGCAGTACTTC.

This clonotype has just one count. The chain combines TRBV27 with TRBJ2-5; 10 bases agree with TRBD1. The J call may not be correct, given that the DNA end is closer to TRBJ2-7. This CDR3 is 15 amino acids long. The germline V gene has CDR1 MNHEY and CDR2 SMNVEV (reference sequence). CDR3 bases: TGTGCCAGCAGGGGAGACAGGGGGCCCCCCTACGAGCAGTACTTC. It yields the protein CASRGDRGPPYEQYF.

The V call is TRBV6-2 or TRBV6-3, the J call TRBJ2-1, with 7 bases that match TRBD1. The J segment lost 0 bases and the V segment lost 6 bases, leaving 8 bases of the junction unmatched. This CDR3 is 16 amino acids long. Germline V CDR1 and CDR2: MNHEY, SVGEGT. CDR3 in amino acids: CASRRPQGSSYNEQFF. DNA of the CDR3: TGTGCCAGCAGACGACCACAGGGGAGCTCCTACAATGAGCAGTTCTTC.

The gene calls are TRBV5-1 and TRBJ1-1; no firm D call. The V end was cut by 1 base, the J end by 0 bases, with 7 bases between. CDR3 length equals 14 residues. Germline CDR1 and CDR2: SGHRS and YFSETQ. The CDR3 loop reads CASSLTAMNTEAFF. DNA for the CDR3: TGCGCCAGCAGCTTGACAGCCATGAACACTGAAGCTTTCTTT.

This chain connects TRBV30 to TRBJ2-3, with D possibly TRBD2 on 7 matching bases. CDR1 GTSNPN and CDR2 SVGIG come from the germline V gene (reference sequence). The V end lost 2 bases, the J end lost 4 bases, and 16 bases lay between the germline ends. There are 15 residues in the CDR3. CDR3 sequence reads: CAWSFRGGDSDTQYF. The CDR3 coding sequence is TGTGCCTGGAGTTTCCGCGGGGGCGACTCAGATACGCAGTATTTT. Full variable domain (rest looked up from reference TRBV30 and TRBJ2-3): SQTIHQWPATLVQPVGSPLSLECTVEGTSNPNLYWYRQAAGRGLQLLFYSVGIGQISSEVPQNLSASRPQDRQFILSSKKLLLSDSGFYLCAWSFRGGDSDTQYFGPGTRLTVL.

This clonotype was counted between two and nine times. The chain links TRBV5-6 to TRBJ2-5; 9 nucleotides match TRBD2. This CDR3 comprises 17 residues. In germline, CDR1 is SGHDT, CDR2 YYEEEE. Trimming removed 0 bases from V and 2 bases from J; junction bases left unmatched: 8. This CDR3 reads CASSLVPLAGQQETQYF. CDR3 nucleotides: TGTGCCAGCAGCTTGGTCCCCCTAGCGGGGCAACAAGAGACCCAGTACTTC. The variable domain in full, with the rest retrieved from reference TRBV5-6 and TRBJ2-5, is DAGVTQSPTHLIKTRGQQVTLRCSPKSGHDTVSWYQQALGQGPQFIFQYYEEEERQRGNFPDRFSGHQFPNYSSELNVNALLLGDSALYLCASSLVPLAGQQETQYFGPGTRLLVL.

The chain recombines TRBV7-2 with TRBJ1-4, with 7 bases that match TRBD1. Trimming removed 7 bases from V and 3 bases from J; junction bases left unmatched: 8. Germline CDR1 and CDR2: SGHTA and FQGNSA. There are 15 residues in the CDR3. CDR3 sequence (DNA): TGTGCCAGCACCAAGGAGGGGGCGGCTAATGAAAAACTGTTTTTT. Its protein is CASTKEGAANEKLFF.

This chain uses TRBV7-2 with TRBJ2-7; D ambiguous. Germline CDR1 reads SGHTA; CDR2 reads FQGNSA. Trimming removed 1 base at V and 8 bases at J, with 12 bases between. The CDR3 spans 13 residues. CDR3 amino acids: CASSLGTGDQQYF. CDR3 in DNA: TGTGCCAGCAGCTTAGGAACTGGGGATCAGCAGTACTTC.

Only a few counts were recorded for this clonotype. The V and J genes are TRBV25-1 and TRBJ2-3, with a tentative D call TRBD1 (5 bases). V lost 4 bases and J 7 bases, leaving 15 bases between the germline ends. The CDR3 loop spans 14 amino acids. The germline V gene has CDR1 MGHDK and CDR2 SYGVNS. The CDR3 sequence: CASSAAQGVNTQYF. The CDR3 DNA reads TGTGCCAGCAGTGCTGCGCAGGGCGTAAATACGCAGTATTTT.

The V gene is TRBV4-3, the J gene TRBJ2-2; possibly TRBD2 for D (6 bases). The CDR3 sequence is 15 residues long. Per the germline V gene, CDR1 is LGHNA and CDR2 is YSLEER. The germline V and J ends were trimmed by 0 bases and 6 bases, with 11 bases remaining between them. As DNA, the CDR3 is TGCGCCAGCAGCCAAGATGGCGGGGTCGCCGGGGAGCTGTTTTTT. This gives the protein CASSQDGGVAGELFF.

The chain couples TRBV12-3 or TRBV12-4 to TRBJ2-4; D is possibly TRBD2 (5 bases). The CDR3 spans 16 residues. V lost 6 bases, J lost 0 bases, and 15 bases lay in between. CDR3 DNA: TGTGCCAGCAGCCAAGTGGAGGTTATAGCCAAAAACATTCAGTACTTC. It encodes CASSQVEVIAKNIQYF.

This rearrangement joins TRBV20-1 to TRBJ2-3, with D perhaps matching TRBD2 (7 bases). The CDR3 runs to 16 residues. The V and J ends lost 0 bases and 4 bases respectively, with 17 bases between them. CDR1 and CDR2 (germline): DFQATT, SNEGSKA (reference sequence). The DNA for the CDR3 is TGCAGTGCTAGAGACCCCGGACTAGGGGGTTCAGATACGCAGTATTTT. It translates to CSARDPGLGGSDTQYF.

The chain uses TRBV5-1 and TRBJ2-7, with D unresolved. The CDR3 runs 14 residues. V gave up 3 bases and J gave up 3 bases, with 13 bases separating them. CDR1 and CDR2 (germline): SGHRS, YFSETQ. Here the CDR3 reads CASSSWEQRYEQYF. CDR3 DNA: TGCGCCAGCAGCTCCTGGGAACAGCGCTACGAGCAGTACTTC.

This clonotype was observed a handful of times. The V gene is TRBV6-2 or TRBV6-3, the J gene TRBJ2-5; 12 positions agree with TRBD2. Germline CDR1 reads MNHEY; CDR2 reads SVGEGT. Trimming cost V 4 bases and J 5 bases; bases outside gene matches: 8. The CDR3 runs 16 residues. CDR3 amino acids: CASSSQTSGSRETQYF. Here the CDR3 DNA reads TGTGCCAGCAGTTCGCAGACTAGCGGGAGCCGGGAGACCCAGTACTTC.

The chain is built from TRBV12-3 or TRBV12-4 and TRBJ2-1; TRBD2 aligns across 8 bases. The J segment lost 7 bases and the V segment lost 9 bases, leaving 20 bases of the junction unmatched. This CDR3 spans 17 amino acids. CDR3 in DNA: TGTGCCAGTAGTCAGCCCCCGGGACTAGAGGCCCCAAATGAGCAGTTCTTC. Translated: CASSQPPGLEAPNEQFF.

V gene TRBV4-1 combines with J gene TRBJ2-3; the match to TRBD1 covers 10 bases. V was clipped by 4 bases and J by 2 bases; unmatched bases: 6. The CDR3 length is 16 residues. Germline assignment: CDR1 MGHRA and CDR2 YSYEKL. The CDR3: CASSLRDRGNTDTQYF. In nucleotides, the CDR3 is TGCGCCAGCAGCCTCCGGGACAGGGGAAACACAGATACGCAGTATTTT.

This clonotype was detected only a few times. The chain joins TRBV27 to TRBJ2-7; TRBD1 matches 8 bases. Germline lookup yields CDR1 MNHEY and CDR2 SMNVEV (reference sequence). The CDR3 spans 18 residues. V shed 4 bases and J 2 bases; nucleotides not matched to a gene: 16. This chain's CDR3 is CASSSTDREVPPPYEQYF. CDR3 DNA sequence: TGTGCCAGCAGTTCAACGGACAGGGAAGTGCCTCCACCCTACGAGCAGTACTTC.

This clonotype was recorded only once. The rearrangement joins TRBV2 to TRBJ1-2; a possible D gene is TRBD1 (5 bases). CDR1 and CDR2 from the germline V gene are SNHLY and FYNNEI. The CDR3 has 15 residues. V dropped 7 bases and J dropped 8 bases, with 23 bases sitting between them. DNA for the CDR3: TGTGCCAGCATACGTGGGGCAGGGTATACGAAAGGCTACACCTTC. Protein sequence: CASIRGAGYTKGYTF.

The chain carries TRBV6-6 and TRBJ2-3; D may be TRBD2 (5 bases). Germline CDR1 and CDR2: MNHNY and SVGAGI (reference sequence). The CDR3 is 13 amino acids. Trimming removed 8 bases at V and 0 bases at J, with 9 bases between. CDR3 nucleotide sequence: TGTGCCAGCCAGAGGGTCAGCACAGATACGCAGTATTTT. Protein product: CASQRVSTDTQYF.

This rearrangement joins TRBV7-9 to TRBJ1-1, with D perhaps matching TRBD1 (6 bases). Germline values: CDR1 SEHNR, CDR2 FQNEAQ (reference sequence). This CDR3 is 15 amino acids long. V was cut by 4 bases and J by 1 base, with 13 bases left in between. DNA of the CDR3: TGTGCCAGCAGCTCCCGTCAGACAGGGAACACTGAAGCTTTCTTT. It specifies CASSSRQTGNTEAFF.

The chain combines TRBV15 with TRBJ2-7; either TRBD1 or TRBD2 may supply D (6 bases each). Germline V gene sequence: CDR1 LNHNV, CDR2 YYDKDF (reference sequence). This CDR3 is built from 15 residues. Trimming cost V 4 bases and J 2 bases, with 15 bases left between them. CDR3 protein: CATSKRGDNTYEQYF. DNA for the CDR3: TGTGCCACCAGCAAGAGGGGGGACAACACCTACGAGCAGTACTTC.